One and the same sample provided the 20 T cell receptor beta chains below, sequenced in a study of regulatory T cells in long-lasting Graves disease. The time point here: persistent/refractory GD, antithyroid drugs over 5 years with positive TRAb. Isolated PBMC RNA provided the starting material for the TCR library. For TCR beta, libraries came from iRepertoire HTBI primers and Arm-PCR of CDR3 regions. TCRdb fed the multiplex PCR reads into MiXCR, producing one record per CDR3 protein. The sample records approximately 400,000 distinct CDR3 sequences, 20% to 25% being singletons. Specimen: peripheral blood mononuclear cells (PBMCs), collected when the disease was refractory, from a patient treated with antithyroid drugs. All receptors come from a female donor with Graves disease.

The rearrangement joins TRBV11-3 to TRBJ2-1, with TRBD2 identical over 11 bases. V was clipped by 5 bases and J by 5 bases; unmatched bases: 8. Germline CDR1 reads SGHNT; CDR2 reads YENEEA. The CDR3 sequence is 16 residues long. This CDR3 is CASSTAGTSGHNEQFF. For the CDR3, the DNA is TGTGCCAGCAGCACAGCCGGGACTAGCGGACACAATGAGCAGTTCTTC.

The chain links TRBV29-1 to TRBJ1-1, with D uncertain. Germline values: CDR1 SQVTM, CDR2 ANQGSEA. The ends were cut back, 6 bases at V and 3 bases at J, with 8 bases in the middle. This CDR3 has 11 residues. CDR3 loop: CSVADYTEAFF. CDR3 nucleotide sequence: TGCAGCGTGGCAGATTACACTGAAGCTTTCTTT.

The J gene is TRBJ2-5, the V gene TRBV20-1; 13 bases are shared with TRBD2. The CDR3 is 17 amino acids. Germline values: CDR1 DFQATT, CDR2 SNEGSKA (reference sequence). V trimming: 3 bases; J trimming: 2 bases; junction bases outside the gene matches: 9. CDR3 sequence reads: CSARVPGLAGPQETQYF. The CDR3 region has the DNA TGCAGTGCTAGGGTCCCGGGACTAGCGGGACCTCAAGAGACCCAGTACTTC.

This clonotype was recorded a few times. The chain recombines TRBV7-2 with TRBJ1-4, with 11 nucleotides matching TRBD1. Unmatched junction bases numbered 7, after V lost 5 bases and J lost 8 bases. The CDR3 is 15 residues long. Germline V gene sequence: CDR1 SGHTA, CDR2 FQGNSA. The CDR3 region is CASSVQRDRGEKLFF. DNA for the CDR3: TGTGCCAGCAGCGTACAAAGGGACAGGGGGGAAAAACTGTTTTTT.

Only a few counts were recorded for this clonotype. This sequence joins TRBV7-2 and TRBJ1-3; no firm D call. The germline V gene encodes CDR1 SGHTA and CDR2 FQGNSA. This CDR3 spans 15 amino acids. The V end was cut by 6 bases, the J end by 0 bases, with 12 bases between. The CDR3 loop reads CASSWRQFSGNTIYF. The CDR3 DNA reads TGTGCCAGCAGTTGGCGGCAGTTCTCTGGAAACACCATATATTTT.

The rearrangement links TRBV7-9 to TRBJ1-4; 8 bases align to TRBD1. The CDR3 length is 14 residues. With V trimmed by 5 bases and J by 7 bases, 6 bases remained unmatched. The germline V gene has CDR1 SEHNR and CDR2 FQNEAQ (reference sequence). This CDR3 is CASSQDREGEKLFF. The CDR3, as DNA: TGTGCCAGCAGCCAGGACAGGGAGGGTGAAAAACTGTTTTTT.

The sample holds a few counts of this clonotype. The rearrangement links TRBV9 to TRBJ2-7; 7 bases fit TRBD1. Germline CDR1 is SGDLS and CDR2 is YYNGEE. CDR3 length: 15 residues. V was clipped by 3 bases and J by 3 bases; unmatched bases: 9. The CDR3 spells CASSASVQGNYEQYF. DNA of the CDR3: TGTGCCAGCAGCGCCTCGGTACAGGGGAACTACGAGCAGTACTTC.

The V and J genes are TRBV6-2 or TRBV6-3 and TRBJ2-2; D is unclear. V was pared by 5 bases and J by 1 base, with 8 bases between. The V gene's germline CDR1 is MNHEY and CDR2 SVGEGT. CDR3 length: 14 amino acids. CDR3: CASSGQKNTGELFF. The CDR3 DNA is TGTGCCAGCAGTGGGCAGAAGAACACCGGGGAGCTGTTTTTT.

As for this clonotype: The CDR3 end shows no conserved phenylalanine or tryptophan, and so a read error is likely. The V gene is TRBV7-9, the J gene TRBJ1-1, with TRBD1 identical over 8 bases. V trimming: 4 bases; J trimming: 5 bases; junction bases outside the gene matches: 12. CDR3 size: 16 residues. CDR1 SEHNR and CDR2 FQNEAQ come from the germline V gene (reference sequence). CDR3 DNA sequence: TGTGCCAGCAGCTCAAACCTCCGGACAGGGAGGACTGAAGCTTTCTCT. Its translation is CASSSNLRTGRTEAFS.

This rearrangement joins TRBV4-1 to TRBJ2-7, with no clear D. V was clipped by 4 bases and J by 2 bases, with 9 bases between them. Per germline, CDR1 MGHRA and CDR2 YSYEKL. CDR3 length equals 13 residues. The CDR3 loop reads CASSPTEAYEQYF. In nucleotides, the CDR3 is TGCGCCAGCAGCCCGACTGAGGCCTACGAGCAGTACTTC.

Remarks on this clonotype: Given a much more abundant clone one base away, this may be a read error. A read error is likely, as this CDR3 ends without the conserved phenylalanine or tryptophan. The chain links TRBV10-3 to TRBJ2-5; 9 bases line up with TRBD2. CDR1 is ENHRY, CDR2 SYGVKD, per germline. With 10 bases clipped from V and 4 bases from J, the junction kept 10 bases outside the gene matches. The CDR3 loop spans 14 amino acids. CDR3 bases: TGTGCCACCTCCGTAGCGGGAGCGACAGAGACCCAGTACCTC. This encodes CATSVAGATETQYL.

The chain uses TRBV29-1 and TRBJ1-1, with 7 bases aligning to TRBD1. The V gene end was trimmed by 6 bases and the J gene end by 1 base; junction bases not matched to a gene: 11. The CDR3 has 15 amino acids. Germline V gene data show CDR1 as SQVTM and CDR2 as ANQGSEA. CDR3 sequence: CSVANPGQRNTEAFF. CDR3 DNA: TGCAGCGTAGCCAACCCGGGACAGAGGAACACTGAAGCTTTCTTT.

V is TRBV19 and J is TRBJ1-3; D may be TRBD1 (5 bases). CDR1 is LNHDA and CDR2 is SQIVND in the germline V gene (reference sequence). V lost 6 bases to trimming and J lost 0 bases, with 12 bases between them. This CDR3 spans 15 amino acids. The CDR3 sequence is CASSSEGSSGNTIYF. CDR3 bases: TGTGCCAGTAGCTCAGAGGGGAGCTCTGGAAACACCATATATTTT.

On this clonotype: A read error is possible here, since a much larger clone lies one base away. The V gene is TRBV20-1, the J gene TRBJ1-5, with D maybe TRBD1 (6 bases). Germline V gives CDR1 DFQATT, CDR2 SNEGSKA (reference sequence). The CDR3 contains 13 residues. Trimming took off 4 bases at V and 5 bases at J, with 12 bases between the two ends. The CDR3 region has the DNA TGCAGTGCTACAGGGGCAGAGGATCAGCCCCAGCATTTT. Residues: CSATGAEDQPQHF.

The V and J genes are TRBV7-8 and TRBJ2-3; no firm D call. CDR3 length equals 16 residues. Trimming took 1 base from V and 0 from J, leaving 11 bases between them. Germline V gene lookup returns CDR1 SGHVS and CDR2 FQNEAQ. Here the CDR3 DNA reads TGTGCCAGCAGCTTAGATTGGGGTTCTAGCACAGATACGCAGTATTTT. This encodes CASSLDWGSSTDTQYF.

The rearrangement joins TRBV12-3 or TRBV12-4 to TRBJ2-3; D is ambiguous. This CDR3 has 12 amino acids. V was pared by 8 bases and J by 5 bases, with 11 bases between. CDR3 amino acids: CASRLSVDTQYF. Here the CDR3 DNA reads TGTGCCAGCCGTCTCTCGGTAGATACGCAGTATTTT.

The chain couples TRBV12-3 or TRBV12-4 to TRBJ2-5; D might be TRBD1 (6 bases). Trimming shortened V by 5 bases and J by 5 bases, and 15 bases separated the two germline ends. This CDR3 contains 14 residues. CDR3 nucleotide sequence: TGTGCCAGCAGTGCCCCAGGGGTCGGGGAGACCCAGTACTTC. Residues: CASSAPGVGETQYF.

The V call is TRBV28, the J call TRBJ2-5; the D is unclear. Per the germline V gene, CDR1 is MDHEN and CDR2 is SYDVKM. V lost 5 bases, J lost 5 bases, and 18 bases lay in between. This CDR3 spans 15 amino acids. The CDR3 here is CASSEPSPFGETQYF. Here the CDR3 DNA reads TGTGCCAGCAGTGAGCCCAGTCCCTTTGGTGAGACCCAGTACTTC.

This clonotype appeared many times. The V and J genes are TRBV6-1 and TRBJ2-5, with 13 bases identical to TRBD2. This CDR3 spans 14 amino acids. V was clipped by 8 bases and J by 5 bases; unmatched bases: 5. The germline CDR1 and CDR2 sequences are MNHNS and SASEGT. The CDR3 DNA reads TGTGCCAGCGGGGGACTAGCGGGACCCGAGACCCAGTACTTC. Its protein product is CASGGLAGPETQYF.

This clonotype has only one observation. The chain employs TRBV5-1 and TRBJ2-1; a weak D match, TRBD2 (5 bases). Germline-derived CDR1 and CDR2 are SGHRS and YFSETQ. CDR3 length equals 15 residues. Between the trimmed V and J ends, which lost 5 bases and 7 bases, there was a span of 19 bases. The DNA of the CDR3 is TGCGCCAGCAGTTCGGACTTCACTAAGCGGAATGAGCAGTTCTTC. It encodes CASSSDFTKRNEQFF.